Described below is a single TCR beta chain sequence and its context. Seattle patients were enrolled while actively infected and followed longitudinally. The record originates from a study of blood T cell repertoires in COVID-19. Looking at the study overall: Sample material is recorded as cDNA or gDNA derived from T cells, B-cell-depleted T cells, or PBMCs.

V was trimmed by 3 bases and J by 9 bases, leaving 15 bases between them. This CDR3 spans 14 amino acids. Germline V gene sequence: CDR1 MGHRA, CDR2 YSYEKL. In the authors' workflow: Counts of nucleated cells, estimated from reference gene primer amplification, were obtained. Data came from immunoSEQ multiplex PCR; TCRdb stores just in-frame clones and leaves some out. The DNA gave D and trimming, while V, J and clone size come from that table. The data show tens of thousands of clones, about 74% seen once. This clonotype was obtained from a man aged 65-85 years with COVID-19, enrolled during active disease. The specimen sequenced was peripheral blood. V gene TRBV4-1 combines with J gene TRBJ1-3, with D possibly matching TRBD1 (5 bases). The CDR3 DNA is TGCGCCAGCAGCCAGCTGGACACGAGGAGCACCATATATTTT. It translates to CASSQLDTRSTIYF.